The sample holds a few counts of the clone carrying this TCR beta chain. The data are from a study of blood T cell repertoires in COVID-19. The overall study: Samples representing acute and convalescent COVID-19 were sourced from the United States, Italy and Spain. In each case, the material was cDNA or gDNA derived from T cells, B-cell-depleted T cells, or PBMCs.

Germline CDR1 and CDR2: SGHRS and YFSETQ. The CDR3 has 16 residues. V was clipped by 0 bases and J by 6 bases; unmatched bases: 6. Original processing notes: Counts of nucleated cells, estimated from reference gene primer amplification, were obtained. The method was immunoSEQ multiplex PCR; TCRdb's version includes in-frame clones alone and lacks a portion of them. V and J calls and clone size are as listed in that table; D and trimming were resolved from the DNA. The sample yields over 150,000 clones, roughly 80% seen once. The sample taken for sequencing was peripheral blood. The rearrangement joins TRBV5-1 to TRBJ1-6, with 7 positions matching TRBD1. The source of this sequence is a woman aged 80 or over with acute or convalescent COVID-19. The CDR3 here is CASSLEAGGPNSPLHF. DNA of the CDR3: TGCGCCAGCAGCTTGGAAGCAGGGGGTCCTAATTCACCCCTCCACTTT.